A selection of T cell receptor beta chains follows, all from one sample in a study of T cell changes during pregnancy in multiple sclerosis. Libraries were prepared by immunoSEQ multiplex PCR; TCRdb keeps only in-frame clonotypes and omits some of them. The sample lists about 41,000 clones, 90% occurring once. The sample consisted of CD8+ T cells from peripheral blood mononuclear cells, taken in the first trimester of pregnancy. All receptors come from a female donor with multiple sclerosis, enrolled in a pregnancy study. The CDR3 runs from the conserved cysteine through the conserved F or W. D genes are given only for firm matches. Clone size is given for some rows only: seen once, a few or many times, or a class if the clone is expanded.

abundance	v_gene	d_gene	j_gene	CDR3aa	CDR3nt
-	TRBV12-5	-	TRBJ1-4	CASGNAGTTNEKLFF	TGTGCTAGTGGTAACGCAGGAACAACTAATGAAAAACTGTTTTTT
-	TRBV19	-	TRBJ1-1	CASSIAAGEAFF	TGTGCCAGTAGTATAGCGGCAGGGGAAGCTTTCTTT
-	TRBV10-3	-	TRBJ1-1	CAISESPFGQGFAEAFF	TGTGCCATCAGTGAGTCTCCATTCGGGCAGGGGTTCGCTGAAGCTTTCTTT
-	TRBV30	TRBD2	TRBJ2-3	CAWSPRTGGGADTQYF	TGTGCCTGGAGTCCCCGAACGGGCGGGGGGGCAGATACGCAGTATTTT
-	TRBV11-2	-	TRBJ1-2	CASGGTGFFGYTF	TGTGCCAGCGGGGGGACCGGATTTTTTGGCTACACCTTC
-	TRBV7-2	-	TRBJ1-2	CASSWKGVRDYGYTF	TGTGCCAGCAGCTGGAAGGGGGTTAGGGACTATGGCTACACCTTC
once	TRBV6-5	TRBD1	TRBJ1-2	CASSDSTGNGYTF	TGTGCCAGCAGTGACTCGACAGGGAATGGCTACACCTTC
-	TRBV5-1	-	TRBJ2-3	CASSYAALEVTDTQYF	TGCGCCAGCAGCTATGCCGCACTAGAGGTGACAGATACGCAGTATTTT
few	TRBV2	-	TRBJ1-2	CASSASGYGYTF	TGTGCCAGCAGTGCCTCAGGGTACGGCTACACCTTC
-	TRBV27	-	TRBJ1-2	CASSQKGGTLYGYTF	TGTGCCAGCAGTCAAAAGGGGGGGACACTTTATGGCTACACCTTC
-	TRBV4-3	-	TRBJ1-6	CASSQDWRVVRPYNSPLHF	TGCGCCAGCAGCCAAGATTGGAGGGTTGTCCGGCCCTATAATTCACCCCTCCACTTT
-	TRBV29-1	TRBD2	TRBJ2-4	CSVSGRMVKNIQYF	TGCAGCGTTAGCGGGAGGATGGTCAAAAACATTCAGTACTTC
-	TRBV6-4	-	TRBJ2-6	CASSSGFSYSGANVLTF	TGTGCCAGCAGTTCAGGGTTTAGCTACTCTGGGGCCAACGTCCTGACTTTC
-	TRBV7-2	TRBD1	TRBJ1-1	CASSLDRGLDTEAFF	TGTGCCAGCAGCTTAGACAGGGGGCTCGACACTGAAGCTTTCTTT
-	TRBV2	-	TRBJ2-5	CAGRLVYQETQYF	TGTGCCGGCCGACTAGTTTACCAAGAGACCCAGTACTTC
-	TRBV12-5	-	TRBJ2-7	CASGFATPYRVDYEQYF	TGTGCTAGTGGTTTTGCGACTCCCTACAGGGTCGACTACGAGCAGTACTTC
-	TRBV7-9	-	TRBJ2-3	CASRAVFTDTQYF	TGTGCCAGCCGAGCGGTGTTCACAGATACGCAGTATTTT
-	TRBV27	TRBD1	TRBJ2-7	CASSTWDRTEGQYF	TGTGCCAGCAGTACCTGGGACAGGACGGAGGGGCAGTACTTC
-	TRBV5-6	TRBD1	TRBJ1-2	CASSSTGGGNYGYTF	TGTGCCAGCAGCTCTACAGGGGGCGGAAACTATGGCTACACCTTC
-	TRBV2	TRBD1	TRBJ2-7	CAILTGTYEQYF	TGTGCCATTCTGACAGGGACCTACGAGCAGTACTTC
-	TRBV7-6	-	TRBJ2-7	CASSLQTSGYEQYF	TGTGCCAGCAGCCTCCAAACTTCCGGCTACGAGCAGTACTTC
-	TRBV15	TRBD1	TRBJ2-7	CATSTTGTGYDEQYF	TGTGCCACCAGCACAACCGGGACAGGGTATGACGAGCAGTACTTC
once	TRBV27	TRBD1	TRBJ2-1	CASRPLFPGQGNGNEQFF	TGTGCCAGCAGGCCCCTATTCCCGGGACAGGGGAATGGCAATGAGCAGTTCTTC
-	TRBV9	TRBD1	TRBJ2-1	CASSPPRTGGSNEQFF	TGTGCCAGCAGCCCCCCCCGGACAGGGGGTTCTAATGAGCAGTTCTTC
-	TRBV5-1	-	TRBJ1-1	CASSPSVVLNTEAFF	TGCGCCAGCAGCCCCTCGGTGGTATTGAACACTGAAGCTTTCTTT
-	TRBV5-1	TRBD1	TRBJ1-6	CASSLDPYRGLGSPLHF	TGCGCCAGCAGCTTGGACCCCTACAGGGGATTGGGTTCACCCCTCCACTTT
-	TRBV29-1	-	TRBJ1-1	CSVESSSDTEAFF	TGCAGCGTTGAAAGTTCGTCGGACACTGAAGCTTTCTTT
-	TRBV27	-	TRBJ2-7	CASSSGHRTYEQYF	TGTGCCAGCAGTTCCGGACACCGTACCTACGAGCAGTACTTC
-	TRBV19	TRBD1	TRBJ2-7	CASSMPGTGPLEQYF	TGTGCCAGTAGTATGCCCGGGACAGGCCCTCTCGAGCAGTACTTC
-	TRBV4-2	TRBD1	TRBJ2-2	CASSQGPPGQHTGELFF	TGTGCCAGCAGCCAAGGGCCACCGGGACAGCACACCGGGGAGCTGTTTTTT
-	TRBV5-6	-	TRBJ2-5	CASSGRGRLEETQYF	TGTGCCAGCAGCGGGAGAGGACGGTTGGAAGAGACCCAGTACTTC
-	TRBV13	TRBD2	TRBJ2-3	CASSSALASADTQYF	TGTGCCAGCAGCTCGGCACTAGCGAGCGCAGATACGCAGTATTTT
-	TRBV5-1	-	TRBJ1-2	CASSLVDGNYGYTF	TGCGCCAGCAGCTTGGTTGACGGGAACTATGGCTACACCTTC
-	TRBV12-5	TRBD1	TRBJ2-7	CASGPTGGDGGPYNEQYF	TGTGCTAGTGGCCCGACAGGGGGCGACGGGGGGCCATACAACGAGCAGTACTTC
-	TRBV7-8	-	TRBJ2-3	CASSPGLGPDTQYF	TGTGCCAGCAGCCCAGGGTTAGGACCAGATACGCAGTATTTT
-	TRBV19	-	TRBJ1-2	CASSIGAGDYYGYTF	TGTGCCAGTAGTATTGGGGCAGGAGATTACTATGGCTACACCTTC
few	TRBV6-4	-	TRBJ1-1	CASSAGENTEAFF	TGTGCCAGCAGCGCCGGGGAGAACACTGAAGCTTTCTTT
-	TRBV10-3	TRBD1	TRBJ1-4	CAISARGRYLEKLFF	TGTGCCATCAGTGCAAGGGGGCGCTATCTCGAAAAACTGTTTTTT
-	TRBV19	-	TRBJ2-6	CASSLQSGANVLTF	TGTGCCAGTAGTTTACAATCCGGGGCCAACGTCCTGACTTTC
-	TRBV5-4	-	TRBJ2-3	CASSWDMGSTDTQYF	TGTGCCAGCAGCTGGGACATGGGAAGCACAGATACGCAGTATTTT
-	TRBV5-1	-	TRBJ1-1	CASSWGGTEAFF	TGCGCCAGCAGCTGGGGGGGGACTGAAGCTTTCTTT
-	TRBV5-1	TRBD1	TRBJ2-7	CASSSPGQGYEQYF	TGCGCCAGCAGCTCCCCGGGACAGGGGTACGAGCAGTACTTC
-	TRBV4-2	-	TRBJ2-7	CASSLPGLSSYEQYF	TGTGCCAGCAGCCTACCGGGACTGAGCTCCTACGAGCAGTACTTC
-	TRBV19	-	TRBJ2-1	CASSIDPGSYNEQFF	TGTGCCAGTAGTATAGACCCCGGCTCCTACAATGAGCAGTTCTTC
-	TRBV30	-	TRBJ2-2	CAWSPGDRDTGELFF	TGTGCCTGGAGTCCGGGGGACAGAGACACCGGGGAGCTGTTTTTT
once	TRBV19	-	TRBJ1-2	CASSPRDTYGYTF	TGTGCCAGTAGTCCCCGGGACACATATGGCTACACCTTC
-	TRBV5-6	TRBD2	TRBJ2-3	CASSWRTSGGVMADTQYF	TGTGCCAGCAGCTGGAGGACTAGCGGGGGGGTGATGGCAGATACGCAGTATTTT
-	TRBV19	-	TRBJ2-2	CASSDRLAAGELFF	TGTGCCAGTAGTGACAGGTTGGCCGCCGGGGAGCTGTTTTTT
-	TRBV6-4	-	TRBJ2-2	CASSRLVGTGELFF	TGTGCCAGCAGTCGTCTTGTCGGCACCGGGGAGCTGTTTTTT
once	TRBV4-3	-	TRBJ1-2	CASSQEGLLRHGYTF	TGCGCCAGCAGCCAAGAGGGACTCCTCCGGCATGGCTACACCTTC
-	TRBV10-3	TRBD1	TRBJ1-5	CAISDGTGHQPQHF	TGTGCCATCAGTGATGGGACAGGGCATCAGCCCCAGCATTTT
-	TRBV6-5	TRBD2	TRBJ2-4	CASSYYSGTTKNIQYF	TGTGCCAGCAGTTACTACAGCGGGACCACCAAAAACATTCAGTACTTC
-	TRBV7-9	TRBD2	TRBJ2-3	CASSVLAGASDTQYF	TGTGCCAGCAGCGTACTAGCGGGGGCCTCAGATACGCAGTATTTT
-	TRBV5-6	TRBD1	TRBJ2-7	CASWTGSRGAGAYEQYF	TGTGCCAGCTGGACAGGGTCCCGGGGTGCAGGGGCCTACGAGCAGTACTTC
-	TRBV7-2	-	TRBJ1-1	CASSLVREAFF	TGTGCCAGCAGCTTAGTAAGGGAGGCTTTCTTT
-	TRBV7-6	-	TRBJ1-1	CASSSAGAEAFF	TGTGCCAGCAGCAGCGCCGGGGCTGAAGCTTTCTTT
-	TRBV9	TRBD1	TRBJ1-6	CASSRDRFNSPLHF	TGTGCCAGCAGCCGGGACAGATTTAATTCACCCCTCCACTTT
-	TRBV13	TRBD2	TRBJ2-7	CASSPQGSGTQFEQYF	TGTGCCAGCAGCCCACAGGGTAGCGGGACCCAATTCGAGCAGTACTTC